This entry features one T cell receptor beta chain sequence. Its cognate antigen has yet to be identified. Base qualities are not at hand, and no much larger clone is one base apart. Ophthalmopathy patients had moderately to severely active disease, with a Clinical Activity Score of 3 or more, a NOSPECS grade of 4 or more, and a disease duration of less than 3 months. Patients with uncontrolled infections, other autoimmune diseases, pregnancy or lactation were excluded. Diagnoses were based on clinical symptoms, serum thyroxine and TRAb, thyroid ultrasound and orbital computed tomography. PBMCs were isolated from more than 9 ml of fresh peripheral blood by Ficoll-Paque density gradient centrifugation. Total RNA was extracted using Trizol reagent, and RNA quality was assessed on an Agilent 2100 Bioanalyzer. The TCR beta CDR3 regions were amplified from the RNA transcripts. A first-round RT-PCR of the TCR CDR3 used the HTBI primer set with the Qiagen OneStep RT-PCR kit. Libraries were constructed in a second round of multiplex PCR, after which size selection and purification were carried out. The libraries were sequenced on an Illumina HiSeq2000 using paired-end 100 bp reads. The authors' analysis ran thus. SOAPnuke was used to process the raw data, removing reads that contained adapters or uncalled bases, had a mean Phred below 15, or lacked an exact match to the constant primer or identifier. COPE v1.2.5 was used to merge the high-quality paired reads, and each unique nucleotide sequence was defined as a clonotype. Clonotypes were aligned to IMGT TRBV, TRBD and TRBJ reference segments using MiTCR v1.1. The analysis was restricted to V-J combinations with a frequency above 0.0001, which together covered 99% to 99.2% of the repertoires. The TCS score was defined as F50 (clonal expansion) divided by E x V (chaos), with BLOSUM62-based TCRdist calculated between CDR3 peptides within each V-J. Welch's t-statistics and random forest reduced 450 to 600 V-J features to 10 to 15, which were used in a naive Bayes classifier (R e1071). In-frame beta chains were kept once TCRdb had trimmed the public reads at Q25 with fastp and called clones with MiXCR. CDR3 protein duplicates are merged, each entry listing the most common genes and DNA. It is TCRdb's table, rather than the study itself, that gives the V and J calls and clone size. In all, the sample holds more than 500,000 distinct CDR3 sequences, and about 15% of those were seen once. The ten largest clones capture 29% of the sample.

Trimmed from V: 7 bases; trimmed from J: 2 bases; junction bases lacking a gene match: 6. CDR1 and CDR2 (MNHNS, SASEGT) derive from the germline V gene. The CDR3 starts with the cysteine, ends with the phenylalanine, and has 15 residues. Only the CDR3 region is kept as DNA, spanning 45 bases read in frame from base 1. The data belong to a study of T cells in Graves' hyperthyroidism and ophthalmopathy (dated by TCRdb to about 2019). Study-level background: Peripheral blood samples were taken at the time of initial diagnosis, prior to any treatment. TCR V-J signatures able to tell the groups apart were searched for in a discovery cohort of 90 to 100 patients, of whom more than 40 had Graves' ophthalmopathy and roughly 58 had stable Graves' hyperthyroidism. An independent validation cohort of around 19 hyperthyroidism patients and about 15 patients who later progressed to ophthalmopathy tested prospective prediction of ophthalmopathy. The roughly 90 discovery patients were divided at random into training and test sets in a 7:3 ratio. Thyroid tissue and blood T-cell repertoires from roughly 6 Graves' hyperthyroidism patients were also compared in the study. After blood sampling, hyperthyroidism patients were treated with methimazole at a starting dose of 30 mg daily, and ophthalmopathy patients were treated with high-dose intravenous methylprednisolone. TCR Vbeta CDR3 sequencing of 120 to 150 peripheral blood samples (over 40 ophthalmopathy, roughly 72 hyperthyroidism and around 17 progressor patients) is reported in the paper.

Here is what the overall study found, with its caveats: In validation, progression to ophthalmopathy was predicted by the model with 70.59% sensitivity and roughly 76% specificity, a median of about 6.8 months before onset. Sample size was not statistically predetermined, and blinding of investigators to group allocation was not performed. Ophthalmopathy was separated from stable hyperthyroidism by a 13 V-J signature model, with around 90% sensitivity and roughly 84% specificity obtained in cross-validation and 80%/75% obtained in testing. Most expanded thyroid clonotypes (frequency above 0.001) were also detected in blood, a finding suggesting that blood repertoires may reflect thyroid immune responses.

Sequencing input: blood. The sequence joins TRBV6-1 to TRBJ2-7, with 12 bases aligning to TRBD2. This clonotype originated in a woman aged 25 to 39 with Graves' ophthalmopathy. The DNA sequence reads TGTGCCAGCACTCGCCGACTAGCGGGGGCCTACGAGCAGTACTTC. Its amino acids are CASTRRLAGAYEQYF.